Listed below are T cell receptor beta chains from one sample, sequenced in a study of blood T cell repertoires in COVID-19. Generated by immunoSEQ multiplex PCR, the TCRdb table keeps only in-frame clones and is missing some. The sample shows some 700,000 clones, over 80% of them seen only once. Sequencing was performed on peripheral blood. The source of these receptors is a woman younger than 30 with acute or convalescent COVID-19. The CDR3 runs from the conserved cysteine through the conserved F or W. A D gene is named only where the DNA matches it firmly. Some rows have no size entry. The others give once, few or many, or a class for an expanded clone.

J gene	D gene	clone size	V gene	CDR3 protein	CDR3 DNA
TRBJ1-6	.	.	TRBV5-6	CASSLDRFFNSPLHF	TGTGCCAGCAGCTTGGACCGGTTTTTTAATTCACCCCTCCACTTT
TRBJ1-1	.	.	TRBV10-3	CAISFGLVNTEAFF	TGTGCCATCAGCTTCGGACTGGTGAACACTGAAGCTTTCTTT
TRBJ1-2	.	.	TRBV5-1	CASSPRGGDYGYTF	TGCGCCAGCAGCCCCCGCGGAGGGGACTATGGCTACACCTTC
TRBJ2-5	.	.	TRBV4-1	CASSQGRLGLAGETQYF	TGCGCCAGCAGCCAAGGGAGGCTCGGGCTAGCTGGAGAGACCCAGTACTTC
TRBJ2-7	TRBD2	.	TRBV5-6	CASSPAGGYEQYF	TGTGCCAGCAGCCCAGCGGGGGGGTACGAGCAGTACTTC
TRBJ2-7	TRBD2	.	TRBV9	CASSNGGEQYF	TGTGCCAGCAGCAACGGGGGGGAGCAGTACTTC
TRBJ1-1	.	few	TRBV6-5	CASDPGSGGTEAFF	TGTGCCAGCGATCCGGGGTCCGGGGGCACTGAAGCTTTCTTT
TRBJ1-4	.	.	TRBV7-9	CASSLLTSSTNEKLFF	TGTGCCAGCAGCCTCTTAACATCCTCAACTAATGAAAAACTGTTTTTT
TRBJ2-2	.	.	TRBV6-5	CASSYSRVSGELFF	TGTGCCAGCAGTTACTCTAGAGTAAGCGGGGAGCTGTTTTTT
TRBJ1-2	TRBD1	.	TRBV10-3	CANSDRVRDGYTF	TGTGCCAACTCAGACAGGGTTCGAGATGGCTACACCTTC
TRBJ2-1	.	.	TRBV24-1	CATSDLRSGRNEQFF	TGTGCCACCAGTGATTTGAGGTCGGGTCGCAATGAGCAGTTCTTC
TRBJ2-1	.	.	TRBV19	CASSDIRDEQFF	TGTGCCAGTAGCGACATCAGGGATGAGCAGTTCTTC
TRBJ2-2	.	.	TRBV11-1	CASSLEGEGTGELFF	TGTGCCAGCAGCTTAGAGGGGGAGGGAACCGGGGAGCTGTTTTTT
TRBJ2-1	TRBD2	.	TRBV27	CASKLKLSGDSGGPPVIQFF	TGTGCCAGCAAGCTAAAACTCTCCGGGGATAGCGGGGGCCCCCCAGTCATCCAGTTCTTC
TRBJ2-1	TRBD2	.	TRBV7-2	CASSLVGTSGGAHEQFF	TGTGCCAGCAGCTTAGTCGGGACTAGCGGGGGGGCCCACGAGCAGTTCTTC
TRBJ1-2	.	.	TRBV9	CASSLGGVGGYTF	TGTGCCAGCAGCCTTGGAGGGGTAGGCGGCTACACCTTC
TRBJ1-2	.	.	TRBV12-3/TRBV12-4	CAIRSRGGYTF	TGTGCCATAAGGTCCAGGGGTGGCTACACCTTC
TRBJ2-5	TRBD2	.	TRBV7-2	CASSLPGTRETQYF	TGTGCCAGCAGCTTACCCGGGACTAGGGAGACCCAGTACTTC
TRBJ2-3	TRBD2	.	TRBV7-9	CASSTGGAQDTQYF	TGTGCCAGCAGCACGGGGGGGGCACAAGATACGCAGTATTTT
TRBJ2-7	.	.	TRBV27	CASSSGPPPPYEQYF	TGTGCCAGCAGTTCCGGTCCCCCACCTCCCTACGAGCAGTACTTC
TRBJ2-1	.	.	TRBV4-1	CASSQATQGYNEQFF	TGCGCCAGCAGCCAAGCCACACAGGGTTACAATGAGCAGTTCTTC
TRBJ1-5	.	.	TRBV3-1/TRBV3-2	CASSPSGVRGRRNQPQHF	TGTGCCAGCAGCCCATCTGGCGTCAGGGGCAGGAGAAATCAGCCCCAGCATTTT
TRBJ2-2	TRBD2	.	TRBV27	CASKGGGLAGATGELFF	TGTGCCAGCAAAGGTGGGGGGCTAGCGGGGGCCACCGGGGAGCTGTTTTTT
TRBJ1-3	.	.	TRBV7-9	CASSLARRADTIYF	TGTGCCAGCAGCTTAGCCCGGCGGGCGGACACCATATATTTT
TRBJ1-2	TRBD1	.	TRBV24-1	CATSDPGRDRPGYTF	TGTGCCACCAGTGATCCGGGGAGGGACAGGCCCGGCTACACCTTC
TRBJ1-1	.	.	TRBV11-3	CASSPSRGTDTEAFF	TGTGCCAGCAGCCCCTCCCGGGGGACGGACACTGAAGCTTTCTTT
TRBJ1-6	.	.	TRBV19	CASKIAGQSNSPLHF	TGTGCCAGTAAGATTGCAGGACAGTCTAATTCACCCCTCCACTTT
TRBJ1-1	TRBD1	.	TRBV19	CASSPGTGMITEAFF	TGTGCCAGTAGCCCCGGGACAGGGATGATCACTGAAGCTTTCTTT
TRBJ1-3	.	.	TRBV7-9	CASSFPLTGVSGNTIYF	TGTGCCAGCAGCTTCCCCCTGACAGGTGTCTCTGGAAACACCATATATTTT
TRBJ2-2	TRBD1	.	TRBV19	CASNRGETGELFF	TGTGCCAGTAACAGGGGTGAGACCGGGGAGCTGTTTTTT
TRBJ2-7	.	.	TRBV27	CASRSLHEQYF	TGTGCCAGCAGATCCCTCCACGAGCAGTACTTC
TRBJ1-2	.	.	TRBV30	CAWSASGAYGYTF	TGTGCCTGGAGTGCGTCAGGGGCCTATGGCTACACCTTC
TRBJ1-1	TRBD1	.	TRBV5-1	CASSLDTSGGLSNTEAFF	TGCGCCAGCAGCTTGGATACGTCAGGGGGCTTGTCGAACACTGAAGCTTTCTTT
TRBJ1-1	.	.	TRBV2	CASSDEGYTEAFF	TGTGCCAGCAGTGACGAGGGCTACACTGAAGCTTTCTTT